The 11 T cell receptor beta chains listed next were all sequenced from one sample in a study of T cell responses to AZD1222 COVID-19 vaccine. Sequencing used immunoSEQ multiplex PCR; TCRdb keeps in-frame clones, though not all of them. The sample records roughly 100,000 clones, 91% being singletons. Sequencing used peripheral blood, obtained on day 0 of AZD1222 vaccination. Receptors were obtained from an adult in good health.

The chain carries TRBV27 and TRBJ1-2, with TRBD1 matching over 9 bases. The junction had 9 bases not matched to a gene; V was cut back by 5 bases and J by 5 bases. CDR1 is MNHEY, CDR2 SMNVEV, per germline (reference sequence). The CDR3 is made up of 15 amino acids. The CDR3 spells CASSPPPGTGYGYTF. The CDR3 DNA reads TGTGCCAGCAGTCCCCCTCCCGGGACAGGGTATGGCTACACCTTC.

The chain links TRBV15 to TRBJ2-3, with 14 nucleotides matching TRBD2. The CDR3 spans 18 residues. The germline V gene encodes CDR1 LNHNV and CDR2 YYDKDF (reference sequence). V shed 3 bases and J 1 base; nucleotides not matched to a gene: 6. CDR3 amino acids: CATSRPGLAGGGTDTQYF. The CDR3, as DNA: TGTGCCACCAGCAGGCCAGGACTAGCGGGAGGAGGCACAGATACGCAGTATTTT. Using reference TRBV15 and TRBJ2-3 for the parts outside the CDR3, the full variable domain is DAMVIQNPRYQVTQFGKPVTLSCSQTLNHNVMYWYQQKSSQAPKLLFHYYDKDFNNEADTPDNFQSRRPNTSFCFLDIRSPGLGDTAMYLCATSRPGLAGGGTDTQYFGPGTRLTVL.

J is TRBJ2-6 and V is TRBV28; no reliable D call. V gave up 3 bases and J gave up 0 bases, with 9 bases separating them. CDR1 is MDHEN and CDR2 is SYDVKM in the germline V gene. This CDR3 comprises 16 residues. In DNA, the CDR3 is TGTGCCAGCAGTTTGGCCGTTGGCTCTGGGGCCAACGTCCTGACTTTC. Protein sequence: CASSLAVGSGANVLTF.

The chain is built from TRBV7-8 and TRBJ1-6; D perhaps matches TRBD1 (6 bases). This CDR3 comprises 16 residues. Germline-derived CDR1 and CDR2 are SGHVS and FQNEAQ. V dropped 1 base and J dropped 9 bases, with 16 bases sitting between them. The DNA of the CDR3 is TGTGCCAGCAGCTTAGTTCCGGACAGTCGGTTTTCACCCCTCCACTTT. Translation gives CASSLVPDSRFSPLHF.

This clone appeared once. This chain joins TRBV19 and TRBJ1-5; D is ambiguous. Deletions cut 3 bases from V and 6 bases from J, with 9 bases between. CDR3 size: 13 residues. Germline CDR1 is LNHDA and CDR2 is SQIVND (reference sequence). The CDR3, as DNA: TGTGCCAGTAGTATGCGGGGTGGTCAGCCCCAGCATTTT. Translated: CASSMRGGQPQHF.

The rearrangement uses TRBV7-2 and TRBJ2-7, with D possibly matching TRBD2 (6 bases). Germline values: CDR1 SGHTA, CDR2 FQGNSA. The CDR3 length is 14 residues. The V gene lost 4 bases and the J gene lost 0 bases, with 10 bases spanning the gap. The CDR3 spells CASSWDSSSYEQYF. CDR3 bases: TGTGCCAGCAGCTGGGACTCGAGCTCCTACGAGCAGTACTTC.

The genes are TRBV28 and TRBJ2-1; D possibly corresponds to TRBD2 (5 bases). This CDR3 is built from 14 residues. Germline CDR1 MDHEN, CDR2 SYDVKM. V was pared by 6 bases and J by 10 bases, with 19 bases between. The CDR3 sequence is CASRSGPGGIEQFF. DNA for the CDR3: TGTGCCAGCAGGTCCGGGCCTGGAGGAATCGAGCAGTTCTTC.

The genes are TRBV28 and TRBJ1-6, with 7 bases identical to TRBD1. The CDR3 spans 15 residues. V lost 7 bases, J lost 4 bases, and 7 bases stayed unmatched. Germline V gives CDR1 MDHEN, CDR2 SYDVKM. The CDR3 sequence is CASKGQTLYNSPLHF. CDR3 DNA sequence: TGTGCCAGCAAGGGACAGACCCTTTATAATTCACCCCTCCACTTT.

This clone was detected only a few times. The rearrangement links TRBV18 to TRBJ1-1; D is unclear. Germline CDR1 KGHSH, CDR2 LQKENI. This CDR3 has 15 amino acids. V was pared by 0 bases and J by 0 bases, with 8 bases between. The CDR3 coding sequence is TGTGCCAGCTCACCACCGGCAGCCATGAACACTGAAGCTTTCTTT. Protein product: CASSPPAAMNTEAFF.

J is TRBJ2-7 and V is TRBV9; TRBD2 matches at 8 bases. The CDR3 covers 15 residues. V shed 4 bases, J shed 2 bases, and the junction held 8 bases outside the gene matches. Germline lookup yields CDR1 SGDLS and CDR2 YYNGEE. CDR3 in DNA: TGTGCCAGCAGCCCCACTAGCGGTCGTACCTACGAGCAGTACTTC. Its translation: CASSPTSGRTYEQYF. Full variable domain (missing parts from reference TRBV9 and TRBJ2-7): DSGVTQTPKHLITATGQRVTLRCSPRSGDLSVYWYQQSLDQGLQFLIQYYNGEERAKGNILERFSAQQFPDLHSELNLSSLELGDSALYFCASSPTSGRTYEQYFGPGTRLTVT.

The chain carries TRBV7-8 and TRBJ1-2, with 8 bases aligning to TRBD1. From germline, CDR1 is SGHVS and CDR2 FQNEAQ. The V segment lost 3 bases and the J segment 5 bases; nucleotides outside the gene matches: 5. This CDR3 region has 14 residues. The CDR3 bases are TGTGCCAGCAGCTTCGGGACAGGCAATTATGGCTACACCTTC. As protein: CASSFGTGNYGYTF.